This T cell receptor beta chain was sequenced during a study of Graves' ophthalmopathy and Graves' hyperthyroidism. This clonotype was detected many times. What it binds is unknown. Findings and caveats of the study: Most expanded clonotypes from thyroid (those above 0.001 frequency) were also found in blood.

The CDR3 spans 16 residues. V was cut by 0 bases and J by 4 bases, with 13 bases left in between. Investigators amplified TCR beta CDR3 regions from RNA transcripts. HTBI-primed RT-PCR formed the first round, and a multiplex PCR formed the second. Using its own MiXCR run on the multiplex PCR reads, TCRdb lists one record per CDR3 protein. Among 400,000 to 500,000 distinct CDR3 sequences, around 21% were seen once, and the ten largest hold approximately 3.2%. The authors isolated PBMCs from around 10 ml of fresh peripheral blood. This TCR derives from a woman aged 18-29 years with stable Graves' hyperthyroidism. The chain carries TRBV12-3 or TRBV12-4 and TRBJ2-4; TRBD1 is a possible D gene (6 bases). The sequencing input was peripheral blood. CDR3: CASSLARGYAKNIQYF. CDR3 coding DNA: TGTGCCAGCAGTTTAGCGAGGGGGTACGCAAAAAACATTCAGTACTTC.